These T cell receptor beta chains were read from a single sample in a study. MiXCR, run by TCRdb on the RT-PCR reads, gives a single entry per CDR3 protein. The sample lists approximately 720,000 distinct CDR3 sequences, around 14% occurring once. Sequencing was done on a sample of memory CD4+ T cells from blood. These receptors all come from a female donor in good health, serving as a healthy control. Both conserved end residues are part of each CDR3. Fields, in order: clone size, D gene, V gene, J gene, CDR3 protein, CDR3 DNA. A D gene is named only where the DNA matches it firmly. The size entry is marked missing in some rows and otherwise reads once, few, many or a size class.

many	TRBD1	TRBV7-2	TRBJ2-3	CASAPGQGSHTQYF	TGTGCCAGCGCCCCGGGACAGGGGTCACATACGCAGTATTTT
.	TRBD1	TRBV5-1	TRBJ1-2	CASSGQQGMRGYTF	TGCGCCAGCTCAGGGCAACAGGGGATGAGGGGCTACACCTTC
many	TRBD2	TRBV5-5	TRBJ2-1	CASSLLATGYNEQFF	TGTGCCAGCAGCTTACTAGCGACGGGGTACAATGAGCAGTTCTTC
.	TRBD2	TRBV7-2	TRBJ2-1	CASSLGLAGARRVEQFF	TGTGCCAGCAGCTTGGGACTAGCGGGAGCCCGGCGGGTTGAGCAGTTCTTC
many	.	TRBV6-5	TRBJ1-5	CASSYRGPNSNQPQHF	TGTGCCAGCAGTTACAGGGGACCGAATAGCAATCAGCCCCAGCATTTT
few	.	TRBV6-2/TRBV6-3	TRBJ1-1	CASTSYVNTEAFF	TGTGCCAGCACCTCCTACGTGAACACTGAAGCTTTCTTT
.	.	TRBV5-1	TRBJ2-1	CASSSVTGSYNEQFF	TGCGCCAGCAGCTCCGTTACAGGTTCTTACAATGAGCAGTTCTTC
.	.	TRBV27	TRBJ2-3	CASSLSTTRDTQYF	TGTGCCAGCAGTTTATCGACGACCCGAGATACGCAGTATTTT
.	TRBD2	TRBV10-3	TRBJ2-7	CAISVTGGSEQYF	TGTGCCATCAGTGTGACGGGGGGATCCGAGCAGTACTTC
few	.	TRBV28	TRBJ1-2	CASSLYETPPSYGYTF	TGTGCCAGCAGTTTATATGAGACACCCCCCAGCTATGGCTACACCTTC
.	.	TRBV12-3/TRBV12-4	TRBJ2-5	CASSFRGERQETQYF	TGTGCCAGCAGTTTCAGGGGGGAGAGGCAAGAGACCCAGTACTTC
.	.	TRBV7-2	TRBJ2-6	CASSFTAANVLTF	TGTGCCAGCAGCTTCACGGCGGCCAACGTCCTGACTTTC
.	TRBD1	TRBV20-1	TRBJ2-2	CSARIPIGGQGPPGELFF	TGCAGTGCTCGGATTCCCATAGGGGGACAGGGACCCCCCGGGGAGCTGTTTTTT
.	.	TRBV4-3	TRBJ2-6	CASSQEGGGAGANVLTF	TGCGCCAGCAGCCAAGAAGGGGGAGGGGCTGGGGCCAACGTCCTGACTTTC
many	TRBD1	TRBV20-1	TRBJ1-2	CSARGQGRFYGYTF	TGCAGTGCCCGGGGACAGGGGCGGTTCTACGGCTACACCTTC
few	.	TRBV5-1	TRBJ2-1	CASSFSGDYNEQFF	TGCGCCAGCAGCTTCTCTGGCGACTACAATGAGCAGTTCTTC
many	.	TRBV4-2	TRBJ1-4	CASSQPGTSTNEKLFF	TGTGCCAGCAGCCAACCCGGGACCTCAACTAATGAAAAACTGTTTTTT
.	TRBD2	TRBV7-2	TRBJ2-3	CASSFTPTSADTQYF	TGTGCCAGCAGCTTTACCCCGACTAGCGCAGATACGCAGTATTTT
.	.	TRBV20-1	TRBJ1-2	CSARDGQFGYTF	TGCAGTGCTAGAGACGGACAGTTTGGCTACACCTTC
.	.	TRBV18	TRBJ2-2	CASSPLEGTGELFF	TGTGCCAGCTCACCACTTGAGGGGACCGGGGAGCTGTTTTTT
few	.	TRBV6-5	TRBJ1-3	CASRRGQPSGNTIYF	TGTGCCAGCAGGCGTGGACAGCCCTCTGGAAACACCATATATTTT
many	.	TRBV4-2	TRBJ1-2	CASSQGTDNYGYTF	TGTGCCAGCAGCCAAGGGACAGATAACTATGGCTACACCTTC
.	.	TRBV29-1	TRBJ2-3	CSVGQSGYTDTQYF	TGCAGCGTTGGCCAGAGCGGCTACACAGATACGCAGTATTTT
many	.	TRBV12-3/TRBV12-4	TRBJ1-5	CASSLGGHQPQHF	TGTGCCAGCAGTTTAGGAGGGCATCAGCCCCAGCATTTT
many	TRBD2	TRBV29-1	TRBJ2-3	CSVGGTSGSSTDTQYF	TGCAGCGTTGGAGGGACTAGCGGATCTAGCACAGATACGCAGTATTTT
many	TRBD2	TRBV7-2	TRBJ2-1	CASSVLAGVGNEQFF	TGTGCCAGCAGCGTCCTAGCGGGAGTCGGTAATGAGCAGTTCTTC
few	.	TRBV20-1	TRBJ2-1	CSAETTRLDEQFF	TGCAGTGCAGAAACGACACGCCTGGATGAGCAGTTCTTC
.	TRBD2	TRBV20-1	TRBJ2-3	CSEQRGSTDTQYF	TGCAGTGAGCAGCGGGGAAGCACAGATACGCAGTATTTT
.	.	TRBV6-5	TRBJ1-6	CASSYFGDPSYNSPLHF	TGTGCCAGCAGTTACTTTGGGGACCCAAGCTATAATTCACCCCTCCACTTT